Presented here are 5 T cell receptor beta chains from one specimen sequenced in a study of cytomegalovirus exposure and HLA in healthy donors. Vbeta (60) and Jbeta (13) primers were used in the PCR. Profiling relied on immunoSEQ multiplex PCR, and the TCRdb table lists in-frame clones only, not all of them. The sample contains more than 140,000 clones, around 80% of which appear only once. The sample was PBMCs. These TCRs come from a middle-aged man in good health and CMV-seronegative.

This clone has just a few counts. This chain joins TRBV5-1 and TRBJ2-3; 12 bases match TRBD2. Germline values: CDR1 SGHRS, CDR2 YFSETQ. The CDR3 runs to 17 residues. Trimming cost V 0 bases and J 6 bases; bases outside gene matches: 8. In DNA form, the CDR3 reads TGCGCCAGCAGCTTGGCACTAGCGGGGGGAGAAGGCGATACGCAGTATTTT. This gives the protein CASSLALAGGEGDTQYF.

CDR3 residues: CASSLPKEWEINNEQFF. Written as DNA, the CDR3 is TGCGCCAGCAGCTTGCCCAAAGAATGGGAGATTAACAATGAGCAGTTCTTC. The chain recombines TRBV5-1 with TRBJ2-1, with D maybe TRBD2 (5 bases). CDR1 and CDR2 from the germline V gene are SGHRS and YFSETQ. Trimming shortened V by 1 base and J by 5 bases, and 19 bases separated the two germline ends. The CDR3 contains 17 residues.

CDR3 DNA sequence: TGTGCCAGCAGCGTAGCAGGTCCTTCTAACTATGGCTACACCTTC. It encodes CASSVAGPSNYGYTF. The chain couples TRBV9 to TRBJ1-2; D uncertain. The CDR3 runs to 15 residues. V was clipped by 0 bases and J by 0 bases, with 9 bases between them. From germline, CDR1 is SGDLS and CDR2 YYNGEE.

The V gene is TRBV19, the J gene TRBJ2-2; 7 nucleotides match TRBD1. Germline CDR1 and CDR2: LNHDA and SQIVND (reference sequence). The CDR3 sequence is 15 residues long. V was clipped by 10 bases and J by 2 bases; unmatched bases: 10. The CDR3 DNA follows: TGTGCCACCAAAAGGACAGGAACTAACACCGGGGAGCTGTTTTTT. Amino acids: CATKRTGTNTGELFF.

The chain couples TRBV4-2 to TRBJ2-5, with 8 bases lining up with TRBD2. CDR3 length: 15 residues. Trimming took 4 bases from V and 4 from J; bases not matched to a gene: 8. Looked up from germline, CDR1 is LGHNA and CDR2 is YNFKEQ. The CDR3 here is CASSRNSGVAETQYF. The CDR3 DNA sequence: TGTGCCAGCAGCCGAAATAGCGGGGTGGCAGAGACCCAGTACTTC.